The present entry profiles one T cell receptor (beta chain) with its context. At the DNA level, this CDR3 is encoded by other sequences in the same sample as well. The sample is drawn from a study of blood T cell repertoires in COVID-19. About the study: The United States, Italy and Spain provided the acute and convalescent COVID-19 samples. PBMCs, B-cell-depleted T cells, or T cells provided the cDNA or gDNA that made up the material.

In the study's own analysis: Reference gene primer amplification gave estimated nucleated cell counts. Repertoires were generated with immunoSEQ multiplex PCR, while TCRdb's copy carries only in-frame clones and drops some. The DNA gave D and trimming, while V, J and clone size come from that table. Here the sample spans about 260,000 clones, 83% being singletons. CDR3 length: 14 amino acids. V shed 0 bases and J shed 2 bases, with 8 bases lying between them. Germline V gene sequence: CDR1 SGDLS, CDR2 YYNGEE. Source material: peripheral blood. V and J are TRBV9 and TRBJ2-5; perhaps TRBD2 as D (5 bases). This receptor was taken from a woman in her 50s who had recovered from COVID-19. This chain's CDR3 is CASSVGTGQETQYF. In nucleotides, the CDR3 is TGTGCCAGCAGCGTAGGGACGGGACAAGAGACCCAGTACTTC.